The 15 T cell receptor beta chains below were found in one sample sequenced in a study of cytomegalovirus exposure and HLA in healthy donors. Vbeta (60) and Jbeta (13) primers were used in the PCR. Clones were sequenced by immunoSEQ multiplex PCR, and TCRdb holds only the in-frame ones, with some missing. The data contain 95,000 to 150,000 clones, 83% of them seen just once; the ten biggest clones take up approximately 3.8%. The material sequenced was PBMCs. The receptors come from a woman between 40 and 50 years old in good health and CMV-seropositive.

For the CDR3, the DNA is TGCGCCAGCAGCATAGGGACAGGCGCCACTGAAGCTTTCTTT. Its translation: CASSIGTGATEAFF. The gene calls are TRBV5-1 and TRBJ1-1; TRBD1 matches at 8 bases. The CDR3 extends over 14 amino acids. With V trimmed by 4 bases and J by 4 bases, 6 bases remained unmatched. From germline, CDR1 is SGHRS and CDR2 YFSETQ.

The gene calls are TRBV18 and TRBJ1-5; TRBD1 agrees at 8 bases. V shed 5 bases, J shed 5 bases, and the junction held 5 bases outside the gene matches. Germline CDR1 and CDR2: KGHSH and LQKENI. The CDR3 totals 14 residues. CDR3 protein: CASSADRVYQPQHF. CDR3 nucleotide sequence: TGTGCCAGCTCAGCGGACAGGGTATATCAGCCCCAGCATTTT.

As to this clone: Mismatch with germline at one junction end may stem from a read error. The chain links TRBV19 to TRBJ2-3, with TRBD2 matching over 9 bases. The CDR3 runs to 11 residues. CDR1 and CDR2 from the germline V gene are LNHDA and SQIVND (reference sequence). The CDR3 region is CATRLAAVWNF. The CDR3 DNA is TGTGCCACCCGACTAGCGGCCGTCTGGAATTTT. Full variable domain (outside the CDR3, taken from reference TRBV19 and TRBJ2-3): DGGITQSPKYLFRKEGQNVTLSCEQNLNHDAMYWYRQDPGQGLRLIYYSQIVNDFQKGDIAEGYSVSREKKESFPLTVTSAQKNPTAFYLCATRLAAVWNFGPGTRLTVL.

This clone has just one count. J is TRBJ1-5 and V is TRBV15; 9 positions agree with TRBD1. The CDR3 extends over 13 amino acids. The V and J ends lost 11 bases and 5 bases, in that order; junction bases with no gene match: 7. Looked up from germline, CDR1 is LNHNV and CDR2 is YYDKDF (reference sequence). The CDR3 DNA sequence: TGTGCCTCTGGACAGGGGTATTATCAGCCCCAGCATTTT. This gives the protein CASGQGYYQPQHF. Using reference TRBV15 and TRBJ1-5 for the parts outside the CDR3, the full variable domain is DAMVIQNPRYQVTQFGKPVTLSCSQTLNHNVMYWYQQKSSQAPKLLFHYYDKDFNNEADTPDNFQSRRPNTSFCFLDIRSPGLGDTAMYLCASGQGYYQPQHFGDGTRLSIL.

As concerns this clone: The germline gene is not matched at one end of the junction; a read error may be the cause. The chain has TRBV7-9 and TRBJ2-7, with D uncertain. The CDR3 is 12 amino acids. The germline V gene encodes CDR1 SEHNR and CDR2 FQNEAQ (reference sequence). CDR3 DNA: TGTTCCAGCAGCCGCGAAGAATTTAAGCAGTACTTC. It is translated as CSSSREEFKQYF.

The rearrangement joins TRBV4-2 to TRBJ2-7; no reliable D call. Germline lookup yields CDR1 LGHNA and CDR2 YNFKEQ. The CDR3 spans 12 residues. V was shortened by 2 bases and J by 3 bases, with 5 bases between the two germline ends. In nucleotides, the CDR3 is TGTGCCAGCAGCCAAAACAGCTACGAGCAGTACTTC. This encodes CASSQNSYEQYF.

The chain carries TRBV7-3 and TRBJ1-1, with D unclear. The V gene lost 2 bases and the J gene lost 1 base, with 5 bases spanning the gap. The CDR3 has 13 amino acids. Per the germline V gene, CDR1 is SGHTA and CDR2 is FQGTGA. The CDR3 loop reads CASSLRQNTEAFF. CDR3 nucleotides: TGTGCCAGCAGCTTACGACAGAACACTGAAGCTTTCTTT.

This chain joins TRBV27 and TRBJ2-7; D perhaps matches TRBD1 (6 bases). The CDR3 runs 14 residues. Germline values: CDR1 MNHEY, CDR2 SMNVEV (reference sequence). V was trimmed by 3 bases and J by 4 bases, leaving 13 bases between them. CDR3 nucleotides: TGTGCCAGCAGTTTGTCGCTGGGGACATACGAGCAGTACTTC. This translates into CASSLSLGTYEQYF.

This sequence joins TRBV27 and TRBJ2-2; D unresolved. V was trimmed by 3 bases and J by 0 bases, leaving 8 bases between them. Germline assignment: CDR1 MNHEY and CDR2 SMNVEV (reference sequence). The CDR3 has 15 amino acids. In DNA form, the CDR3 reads TGTGCCAGCAGTTTTCTCCCAGCGAACACCGGGGAGCTGTTTTTT. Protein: CASSFLPANTGELFF.

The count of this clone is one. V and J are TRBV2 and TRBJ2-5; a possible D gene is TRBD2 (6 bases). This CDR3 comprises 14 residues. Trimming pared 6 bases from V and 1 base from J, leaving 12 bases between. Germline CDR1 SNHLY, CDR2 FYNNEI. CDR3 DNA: TGTGCCAGCAGAGACGGGACTGGCCAAGAGACCCAGTACTTC. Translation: CASRDGTGQETQYF.

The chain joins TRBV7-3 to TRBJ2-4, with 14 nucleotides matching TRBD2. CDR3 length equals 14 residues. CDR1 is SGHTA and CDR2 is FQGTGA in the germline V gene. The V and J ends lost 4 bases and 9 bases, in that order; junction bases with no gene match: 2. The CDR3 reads CASSSGLAGGIQYF. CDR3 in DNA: TGTGCCAGCAGCTCCGGACTAGCGGGAGGCATTCAGTACTTC.

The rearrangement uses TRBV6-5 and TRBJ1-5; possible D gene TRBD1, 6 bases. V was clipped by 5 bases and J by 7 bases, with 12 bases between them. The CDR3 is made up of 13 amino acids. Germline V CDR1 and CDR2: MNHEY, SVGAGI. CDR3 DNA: TGTGCCAGCAGTACAGGGAGATGGCAGCCCCAGCATTTT. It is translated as CASSTGRWQPQHF.

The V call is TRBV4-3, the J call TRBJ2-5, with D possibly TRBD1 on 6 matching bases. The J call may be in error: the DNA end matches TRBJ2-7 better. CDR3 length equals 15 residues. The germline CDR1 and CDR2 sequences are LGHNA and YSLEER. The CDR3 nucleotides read TGCGCCAGCAGCCAAGATATGGCAGGGGCCTACGAGCAGTACTTC. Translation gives CASSQDMAGAYEQYF.

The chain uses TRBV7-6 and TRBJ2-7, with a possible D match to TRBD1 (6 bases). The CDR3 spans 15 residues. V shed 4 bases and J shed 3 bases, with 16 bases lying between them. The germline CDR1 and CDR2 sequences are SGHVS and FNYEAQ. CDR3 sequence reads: CASSSKVAGDYEQYF. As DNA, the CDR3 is TGTGCCAGCAGCTCGAAGGTGGCAGGGGACTACGAGCAGTACTTC.

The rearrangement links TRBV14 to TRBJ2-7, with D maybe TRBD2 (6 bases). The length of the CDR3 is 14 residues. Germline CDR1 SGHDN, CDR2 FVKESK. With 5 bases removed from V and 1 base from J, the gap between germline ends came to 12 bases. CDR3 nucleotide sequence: TGTGCCAGCAGCAGCCCTCTAGCGTCCTACGAGCAGTACTTC. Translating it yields CASSSPLASYEQYF.